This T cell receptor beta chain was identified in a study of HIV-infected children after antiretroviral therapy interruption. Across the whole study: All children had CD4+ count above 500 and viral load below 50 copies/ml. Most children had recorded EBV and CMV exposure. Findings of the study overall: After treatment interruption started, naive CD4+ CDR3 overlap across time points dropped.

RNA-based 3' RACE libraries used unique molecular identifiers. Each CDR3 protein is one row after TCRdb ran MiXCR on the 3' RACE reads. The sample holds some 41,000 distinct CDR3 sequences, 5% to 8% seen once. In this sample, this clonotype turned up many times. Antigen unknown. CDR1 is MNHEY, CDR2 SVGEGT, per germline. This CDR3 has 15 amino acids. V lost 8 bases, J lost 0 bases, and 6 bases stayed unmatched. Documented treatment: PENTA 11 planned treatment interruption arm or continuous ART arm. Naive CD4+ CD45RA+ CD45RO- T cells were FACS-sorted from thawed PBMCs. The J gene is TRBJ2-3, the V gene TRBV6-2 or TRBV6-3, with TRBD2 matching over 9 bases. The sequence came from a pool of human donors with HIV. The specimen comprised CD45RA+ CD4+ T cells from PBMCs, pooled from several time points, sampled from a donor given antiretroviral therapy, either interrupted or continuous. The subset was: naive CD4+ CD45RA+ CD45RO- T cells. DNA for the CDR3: TGTGCCAGCGGCATAGCGGGGGCCAGCACAGATACGCAGTATTTT. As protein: CASGIAGASTDTQYF.